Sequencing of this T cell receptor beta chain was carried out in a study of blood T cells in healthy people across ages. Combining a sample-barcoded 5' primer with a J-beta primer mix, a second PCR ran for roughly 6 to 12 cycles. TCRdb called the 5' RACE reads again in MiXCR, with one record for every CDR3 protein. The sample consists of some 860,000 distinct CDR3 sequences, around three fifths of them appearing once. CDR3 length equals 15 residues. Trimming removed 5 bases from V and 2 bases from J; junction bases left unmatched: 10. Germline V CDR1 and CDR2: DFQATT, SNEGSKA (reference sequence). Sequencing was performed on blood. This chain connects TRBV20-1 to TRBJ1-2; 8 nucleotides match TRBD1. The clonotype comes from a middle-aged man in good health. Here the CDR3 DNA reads TGCAGTGCTGATAAGGACAGGGCAGAAAACTATGGCTACACCTTC. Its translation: CSADKDRAENYGYTF.